This T cell receptor beta chain was obtained from a study of T cells in Graves' hyperthyroidism and ophthalmopathy. Overall study results and limits: Stable hyperthyroidism and ophthalmopathy were separated using 13 V-J signatures.

This clonotype was observed many times. As yet, its antigen is unknown. From germline, CDR1 is SQVTM and CDR2 ANQGSEA. The CDR3 covers 11 residues. Trimming shortened V by 4 bases and J by 5 bases, and 8 bases separated the two germline ends. RNA transcripts provided the source from which TCR beta CDR3 regions were amplified. In the first-round RT-PCR of the TCR CDR3, the HTBI primer set was used. One entry per CDR3 protein results from TCRdb running MiXCR on the multiplex PCR reads. The table shows roughly 570,000 distinct CDR3 sequences, with just over 45% occurring only once. Patients with uncontrolled infections, other autoimmune diseases, pregnancy or lactation were excluded.

The gene calls are TRBV29-1 and TRBJ1-1; no definite D call. Sequencing input: peripheral blood or thyroid tissue (not recorded which). The sequence was collected from a woman aged 18-35 years with Graves' hyperthyroidism. For the CDR3, the DNA is TGCAGCGTTGGTTGGGGTACTGAAGCTTTCTTT. Translation gives CSVGWGTEAFF.